This T cell receptor beta chain was documented in a study of T cells after posttransplantation cyclophosphamide (TCRdb year 2016). A note on the overall study: Using TRB sequencing, the study followed how the T cell repertoire reconstituted after myeloablative bone marrow transplantation in which posttransplantation cyclophosphamide served as GVHD prophylaxis. Samples from approximately 37 PTCy-treated patients, along with samples from 16 of their related bone marrow donors, underwent antigen receptor sequencing. Blood from every one of the approximately 33 PTCy patients who had 1-year posttransplant specimens underwent TRB sequencing. Up to about 3 additional blood samples from 2 to 5.2 years after transplant were also TRB-sequenced in 3 patients, as was pretransplant blood from several patients. Because TRA and TRB clonality were tightly correlated in fewer than 10 samples, subsequent TCR analyses were focused on TRB only. Public TRB sequences were compared against a database of over 3,000 sequences linked to responses to pathogens, tumor antigens, self-antigens and alloantigens. The research as a whole found: Across 35 to 45 patients, TRB clonality was highly associated with recipient CMV seropositivity and CMV reactivation, and diversity in PTCy patients was similar to diversity in CNI/methotrexate controls. Donor-recipient similarity was low at 1-2 months but increased during the first year, and donor CD8+ memory clones often dominated later blood repertoires. The TRB repertoires of T cells infiltrating skin or the GI tract showed only limited overlap with the TRB repertoires found in blood.

Remarks on this clone: No cognate antigen has been identified for it. Base qualities were left out, and no much larger clone turns up one base away.

TRB sequencing was run on genomic DNA with either the immunoSEQ assay at survey resolution or the hsTCRB kit. Turning to the authors' computational methods: The immunoSEQ software was used for initial read processing, and the LymphoSeq R package was used for repertoire analyses. Clonality was calculated as 1 minus normalized Shannon entropy, and the Gini coefficient was also calculated for each TRB dataset. Phenotypes of unsorted samples were inferred by mapping TRB sequences from sorted subsets of the recipient or donor onto the same recipient's unsorted samples. Imported from immuneACCESS, the table was reduced by TCRdb to in-frame sequences with V and J called. These copies leave out some clones; in studies compared against another copy, an unresolved V gene accounts for under half, and the cause of the remainder is not known. The V and J calls and clone size were taken over from that table, and D and trimming were inferred from the DNA. A total of around 43,000 clones appear in this sample, roughly 92% of them only once. Clones ranked in the top ten supply 3% to 3.5% of the sample.

V is trimmed back by 11 bases and J by 1 base, and the junction contains 6 bases that no gene match accounts for. The germline V gene sets CDR1 to ENHRY and CDR2 to SYGVKD. The CDR3 covers 14 residues, taking in both the cysteine and the phenylalanine. The read is trimmed to its CDR3 DNA, 42 bases read in frame from base 1. Related bone marrow donors provided peripheral blood samples on the day of marrow donation. Peripheral blood and bone marrow mononuclear cells were isolated by Ficoll-Hypaque density centrifugation and cryopreserved. Sequenced: PBMCs. The source is a woman aged 45-65 years in good health and a related stem cell transplant donor. The V gene is TRBV10-3 and the J gene is TRBJ2-2; 8 central bases correspond to TRBD1. CDR3 reads: CAVQGDQNTGELFF. The sequence in DNA is TGTGCCGTACAGGGGGATCAGAACACCGGGGAGCTGTTTTTT.